The 9 T cell receptor beta chains reported below all come from one sample, sequenced in a study of CD8 T cells in Susac syndrome. With random hexamers, roughly 0.5 to 1 ug RNA was reverse transcribed. TCRdb itself ran the immunoSEQ multiplex PCR reads through MiXCR, one entry per CDR3 protein. Of some 190,000 distinct CDR3 sequences listed, about 94% were seen once; the top ten hold 0.15% to 0.2%. Sequences were obtained from CD4+ T cells from PBMCs. The receptors were gathered from a human donor with Susac syndrome.

The gene calls are TRBV6-2 or TRBV6-3 and TRBJ2-7; TRBD1 matches 8 bases. The CDR3 sequence is 15 residues long. Germline V gene sequence: CDR1 MNHEY, CDR2 SVGEGT. Trimming cost V 6 bases and J 3 bases; bases outside gene matches: 10. CDR3 protein: CASRPGTGRFYEQYF. CDR3 sequence (DNA): TGTGCCAGCAGGCCCGGGACAGGTCGCTTCTACGAGCAGTACTTC.

This chain uses TRBV20-1 with TRBJ1-2; D not resolved. This CDR3 region has 15 residues. Germline lookup yields CDR1 DFQATT and CDR2 SNEGSKA (reference sequence). V dropped 6 bases and J dropped 0 bases, with 17 bases sitting between them. CDR3 in amino acids: CSAQREGLTNYGYTF. The CDR3 nucleotides read TGCAGTGCGCAGCGGGAGGGCCTTACTAACTATGGCTACACCTTC.

The chain couples TRBV19 to TRBJ1-2; possible D gene TRBD1, 6 bases. In germline, CDR1 is LNHDA, CDR2 SQIVND (reference sequence). Trimming pared 4 bases from V and 0 bases from J, leaving 12 bases between. The CDR3 length is 15 residues. CDR3 amino acids: CASSTPEGANYGYTF. CDR3 bases: TGTGCCAGTAGTACCCCTGAGGGGGCTAACTATGGCTACACCTTC.

The CDR3 DNA is TGTGCCAGCAGCCCGGCAAATGGGGACAATGAGCAGTTCTTC. Amino acid sequence: CASSPANGDNEQFF. The genes are TRBV12-3 or TRBV12-4 and TRBJ2-1; D gene ambiguous. This CDR3 region has 14 residues. Trimming left V 6 bases short and J 5 bases short, with 14 bases between.

This chain joins TRBV7-9 and TRBJ2-7, with TRBD1 as a possible D gene (5 bases). Per germline, CDR1 SEHNR and CDR2 FQNEAQ (reference sequence). V was trimmed by 5 bases and J by 2 bases, leaving 13 bases between them. The CDR3 consists of 14 residues. This CDR3 reads CASSPDKPTYEQYF. The CDR3 bases are TGTGCCAGCAGCCCGGACAAGCCCACCTACGAGCAGTACTTC.

The chain joins TRBV3-1 to TRBJ1-1, with 8 bases fitting TRBD1. Per germline, CDR1 LGHDT and CDR2 YNNKEL (reference sequence). V trimming: 4 bases; J trimming: 1 base; junction bases outside the gene matches: 8. This CDR3 spans 16 amino acids. The CDR3 DNA is TGTGCCAGCAGCCGTCGGGACAGGCGGTCGAACACTGAAGCTTTCTTT. Translating gives CASSRRDRRSNTEAFF.

The chain couples TRBV6-2 or TRBV6-3 to TRBJ1-5; possibly TRBD1 for D (6 bases). CDR3 length equals 16 residues. CDR1 is MNHEY and CDR2 is SVGEGT in the germline V gene. Trimming took off 6 bases at V and 0 bases at J, with 15 bases between the two ends. Here the CDR3 DNA reads TGTGCCAGCAGCCCGGTGGGGGGGCTTAGCAATCAGCCCCAGCATTTT. It yields the protein CASSPVGGLSNQPQHF.

The chain links TRBV30 to TRBJ1-6, with TRBD1 as a possible D gene (6 bases). This CDR3 is built from 13 residues. Looked up from germline, CDR1 is GTSNPN and CDR2 is SVGIG (reference sequence). V shed 1 base and J shed 14 bases, with 15 bases lying between them. CDR3 loop: CAWSGGAARTLHF. CDR3 in DNA: TGTGCCTGGAGTGGGGGGGCGGCTCGGACCCTCCACTTT.

The chain links TRBV12-3 or TRBV12-4 to TRBJ1-2; a weak D match, TRBD1 (5 bases). Trimming pared 5 bases from V and 4 bases from J, leaving 17 bases between. The CDR3 contains 15 residues. CDR3 residues: CASSPGTGLAYGYTF. In nucleotides, the CDR3 is TGTGCCAGCAGTCCCGGGACGGGGCTAGCCTATGGCTACACCTTC.